This T cell receptor beta chain was found in a study of T cell responses to AZD1222 COVID-19 vaccine. J gave up 3 bases and V 4 bases, and 15 bases lay outside the gene matches. CDR1 and CDR2 from the germline V gene are LNHDA and SQIVND (reference sequence). CDR3 length: 18 amino acids. The assay was immunoSEQ multiplex PCR, and TCRdb's table has in-frame clones only and misses some. This table has about 130,000 clones, roughly 93% appearing once. The chain is built from TRBV19 and TRBJ1-5; TRBD1 matches 7 bases. The sequenced sample was peripheral blood, obtained on day 0 of AZD1222 vaccination. This clonotype was sampled from an adult in good health. The DNA of the CDR3 is TGTGCCAGTAGTAGAAGACAGGGCAGGGTTCAGGACAATCAGCCCCAGCATTTT. Its protein product is CASSRRQGRVQDNQPQHF.